This TCR beta chain was captured by sequencing in a study of blood T cell repertoires in COVID-19. TCRdb's table, derived via immunoSEQ multiplex PCR, lists solely in-frame clones and lacks some. The sample contains around 300,000 clones, roughly 87% of which appear only once. Germline V gives CDR1 LGHNA, CDR2 YSLEER. This CDR3 comprises 16 residues. The ends lost 4 bases at V and 3 bases at J; junction bases unmatched: 9. Participants were aged 18 to 89 years from 20 to 30 US areas. This receptor was identified in a woman aged 40 to 49 who had recovered from COVID-19. Input material: PBMCs or T cells enriched from blood (not recorded which). This chain joins TRBV4-3 and TRBJ2-1; 7 bases fit TRBD2. The CDR3 DNA follows: TGCGCCAGCAGCCCAGGGAGGGCTAGGGGCTACAATGAGCAGTTCTTC. The encoded protein is CASSPGRARGYNEQFF.